The present TCR beta chain was sequenced within a study of response to subunit inactivated influenza vaccine. TCRdb processed the RT-PCR reads anew with MiXCR; each CDR3 protein has one entry. The sample contains 700,000 to 900,000 distinct CDR3 sequences, about 20% of which appear only once. Study results and caveats: Few additional T cells are recruited per seasonal influenza vaccination, authors suggested.

Worth noting for this clonotype: The antigen is unknown.

CDR1 is SQVTM and CDR2 is ANQGSEA in the germline V gene. The V gene end was trimmed by 7 bases and the J gene end by 7 bases; junction bases not matched to a gene: 14. The length of the CDR3 is 14 residues. The TCR originated in a man aged 45-60 years who received an inactivated influenza vaccine. The material was PBMCs from blood, obtained more than 4 days after vaccination. V usage is TRBV29-1 and J usage is TRBJ2-7; 9 bases fit TRBD2. The CDR3 sequence: CSGLTSGGAGEQYF. The CDR3, as DNA: TGCAGCGGGCTGACTAGCGGAGGGGCAGGGGAGCAGTACTTC.